This passage covers 21 T cell receptor beta chains from one sample sequenced in a study of beta chain features in type 1 diabetes (dated by TCRdb to the late 2010s). Library creation used the immunoSEQ multiplex PCR assay. All of the isolated RNA was reverse transcribed with the High Capacity cDNA Reverse Transcription Kit, so expressed TCRB transcripts were sequenced. Entries here come from immuneACCESS through TCRdb and include only in-frame sequences with V and J called. Some clones fail to appear in such tables; in the studies checked, an unresolved V gene covers under half of the shortfall, and the cause of the remainder is unknown. For this sample there are 600,000 to 650,000 clones; roughly a sixth appear just once. The ten largest clones add up to 0.07% to 0.095% of the sample. The sample taken for sequencing was naive CD4+ T cells from blood. Per the publication, the cell subset or site label means: true naive CD4+ T cells. All receptors come from a man in his late teens or twenties in good health.

This chain links TRBV2 with TRBJ1-2; a possible D gene is TRBD1 (5 bases). This CDR3 comprises 16 residues. With 5 bases removed from V and 4 bases from J, the gap between germline ends came to 20 bases. Per the germline V gene, CDR1 is SNHLY and CDR2 is FYNNEI. The CDR3 loop reads CASSMTPGRQRYGYTF. The CDR3 bases are TGTGCCAGCAGTATGACCCCGGGACGACAACGCTATGGCTACACCTTC.

The V and J genes are TRBV7-2 and TRBJ1-1; D is ambiguous. Germline V gene sequence: CDR1 SGHTA, CDR2 FQGNSA. The CDR3 runs 15 residues. Between the trimmed V and J ends, which lost 2 bases and 5 bases, there was a span of 15 bases. The CDR3 DNA reads TGTGCCAGCAGCTTATCTTACCAGGTCCTAACTGAAGCTTTCTTT. Translating gives CASSLSYQVLTEAFF.

V usage is TRBV4-1 and J usage is TRBJ1-2; 9 bases match TRBD1. The CDR3 totals 13 residues. CDR1 and CDR2 from the germline V gene are MGHRA and YSYEKL. After removal of 8 bases from V and 5 bases from J, the junction contained 6 bases not matched to a gene. CDR3 region: CASADRGGYGYTF. The CDR3, as DNA: TGCGCCAGCGCGGACAGGGGTGGGTATGGCTACACCTTC.

V and J are TRBV29-1 and TRBJ1-2; 7 bases line up with TRBD1. The CDR3 sequence is 13 residues long. Germline V gene data show CDR1 as SQVTM and CDR2 as ANQGSEA. V lost 7 bases, J lost 4 bases, and 9 bases stayed unmatched. CDR3 loop: CSAIQGFGYGYTF. The DNA of the CDR3 is TGCAGCGCAATACAGGGGTTTGGCTATGGCTACACCTTC.

This clone appeared a few times. The V gene is TRBV6-5, the J gene TRBJ2-7, with D possibly matching TRBD1 (6 bases). CDR1 MNHEY and CDR2 SVGAGI come from the germline V gene. Trimming took 6 bases from V and 4 from J, leaving 13 bases between them. The CDR3 length is 13 residues. The CDR3: CASSRDNRYEQYF. As DNA, the CDR3 is TGTGCCAGCAGCCGGGACAATCGGTACGAGCAGTACTTC.

This clone appeared a few times. The J gene is TRBJ2-7, the V gene TRBV7-3; 7 bases are a match to TRBD1. CDR3 length: 13 residues. Per the germline V gene, CDR1 is SGHTA and CDR2 is FQGTGA. V trimming: 5 bases; J trimming: 3 bases; junction bases outside the gene matches: 4. CDR3 protein: CASSKDRVYEQYF. The CDR3 DNA reads TGTGCCAGCAGCAAAGACAGGGTCTACGAGCAGTACTTC.

The rearrangement uses TRBV29-1 and TRBJ2-2; 7 positions match TRBD1. Trimming at V came to 6 bases and at J to 1 base, leaving 8 bases not matched to a gene. The CDR3 loop spans 15 amino acids. The germline V gene encodes CDR1 SQVTM and CDR2 ANQGSEA. The CDR3 nucleotides read TGCAGCGTGCAGCCCTACAGGGGGAACACCGGGGAGCTGTTTTTT. This sequence encodes CSVQPYRGNTGELFF.

This clone has just a few counts. The J gene is TRBJ2-7, the V gene TRBV10-3; TRBD1 matches at 9 bases. With V trimmed by 6 bases and J by 2 bases, 2 bases remained unmatched. Germline loops: CDR1 ENHRY, CDR2 SYGVKD. There are 13 residues in the CDR3. The CDR3 DNA sequence: TGTGCCATCAGACGGGACAGGGCCTACGAGCAGTACTTC. Its translation: CAIRRDRAYEQYF.

On this clone itself: The sample carries other DNA sequences with the same CDR3. The chain carries TRBV29-1 and TRBJ2-5, with D unresolved. This CDR3 is 10 amino acids long. Deletions cut 4 bases from V and 5 bases from J, with 5 bases between. Germline V CDR1 and CDR2: SQVTM, ANQGSEA. This chain's CDR3 is CSVVRETQYF. CDR3 sequence (DNA): TGCAGCGTTGTGAGGGAGACCCAGTACTTC.

This clone was observed a few times. This rearrangement joins TRBV7-7 to TRBJ2-1; 8 bases are a match to TRBD2. With V trimmed by 4 bases and J by 2 bases, 4 bases remained unmatched. Germline values: CDR1 SSHAT, CDR2 FNYEAQ (reference sequence). The CDR3 covers 15 residues. The CDR3 sequence: CASSSTSGPYNEQFF. The DNA of the CDR3 is TGTGCCAGCAGCTCCACTAGCGGCCCCTACAATGAGCAGTTCTTC.

This clone has a handful of counts. The CDR3 DNA sequence: TGCAGCGTTGCTAACCCGTGGGATGGCTACACCTTC. It translates to CSVANPWDGYTF. This sequence joins TRBV29-1 and TRBJ1-2; no clear D. This CDR3 region has 12 residues. Trimming shortened V by 4 bases and J by 6 bases, and 12 bases separated the two germline ends. Germline V lookup: CDR1 SQVTM, CDR2 ANQGSEA.

This clone was observed a handful of times. The chain couples TRBV4-3 to TRBJ2-7, with D hard to call. The V gene lost 0 bases and the J gene lost 5 bases, with 17 bases spanning the gap. Germline V gene sequence: CDR1 LGHNA, CDR2 YSLEER. This CDR3 contains 16 residues. CDR3 DNA: TGCGCCAGCAGCCAAGAGCCCAACAGTTTCCTTCACGAGCAGTACTTC. Translated: CASSQEPNSFLHEQYF.

In its sample, this clone was seen a few times. V is TRBV7-9 and J is TRBJ2-3, with 8 bases aligning to TRBD2. Germline V gene sequence: CDR1 SEHNR, CDR2 FQNEAQ (reference sequence). CDR3 size: 16 residues. Trimming removed 5 bases from V and 3 bases from J; junction bases left unmatched: 10. The CDR3 sequence is CASSARGGLTTDTQYF. The CDR3 DNA reads TGTGCCAGCAGCGCCCGGGGGGGACTAACAACAGATACGCAGTATTTT.

V and J are TRBV28 and TRBJ2-7; the D gene could be TRBD1 or TRBD2 (5 bases each). In germline, CDR1 is MDHEN, CDR2 SYDVKM. V was trimmed by 5 bases and J by 0 bases, leaving 20 bases between them. The CDR3 runs 17 residues. Here the CDR3 reads CASSRADKGPSSYEQYF. The CDR3 bases are TGTGCCAGCAGTAGAGCGGACAAGGGCCCGAGCTCCTACGAGCAGTACTTC.

This chain uses TRBV4-3 with TRBJ1-1; 10 bases fit TRBD1. V lost 5 bases and J lost 1; bases outside the gene matches: 4. Per the germline V gene, CDR1 is LGHNA and CDR2 is YSLEER. The CDR3 sequence is 15 residues long. The CDR3, as DNA: TGCGCCAGCAGCGACCGGGACAGGGGGAACACTGAAGCTTTCTTT. Translated: CASSDRDRGNTEAFF.

The V call is TRBV15, the J call TRBJ2-6; D remains unclear. This CDR3 region has 15 residues. V was shortened by 1 base and J by 2 bases, with 6 bases between the two germline ends. The germline gives CDR1 LNHNV, CDR2 YYDKDF (reference sequence). The CDR3 DNA reads TGTGCCACCAGCAGAGGGGCTACTGGGGCCAACGTCCTGACTTTC. Amino acid sequence: CATSRGATGANVLTF.

The J gene is TRBJ1-1, the V gene TRBV5-1, with TRBD1 identical over 10 bases. V dropped 6 bases and J dropped 3; count of bases not matched to a gene: 5. The germline CDR1 and CDR2 sequences are SGHRS and YFSETQ. The CDR3 spans 14 residues. CDR3 DNA sequence: TGCGCCAGCACCGCGACAGGGGGCTACACTGAAGCTTTCTTT. It specifies CASTATGGYTEAFF.

This clone was detected a few times. This CDR3 is CASSFYSYGYTF. The CDR3 region has the DNA TGTGCCAGCAGCTTTTATAGCTATGGCTACACCTTC. The J gene is TRBJ1-2, the V gene TRBV5-6; the D is unclear. The V gene's germline CDR1 is SGHDT and CDR2 YYEEEE. The CDR3 is made up of 12 amino acids. V was cut by 2 bases and J by 4 bases, with 6 bases left in between.

J is TRBJ1-1 and V is TRBV16; D is possibly TRBD1 (5 bases). Germline-derived CDR1 and CDR2 are KGHSY and FQNENV. CDR3 length: 13 amino acids. V was cut by 6 bases and J by 1 base, with 9 bases left in between. CDR3 bases: TGTGCCAGCAGTTCCCAGGGGAACACTGAAGCTTTCTTT. Amino acid sequence: CASSSQGNTEAFF.

In its sample, this clone was seen a few times. In DNA form, the CDR3 reads TGTGCCAGCAGTTTAGGACAGTACGAGCAGTACTTC. Its protein is CASSLGQYEQYF. The chain uses TRBV27 and TRBJ2-7, with D perhaps TRBD1 (6 bases). CDR1 is MNHEY and CDR2 is SMNVEV in the germline V gene (reference sequence). With 2 bases removed from V and 4 bases from J, the gap between germline ends came to 6 bases. CDR3 length: 12 amino acids.

This clone showed up just a few times. The chain is built from TRBV5-1 and TRBJ1-3; 7 nucleotides agree with TRBD1. CDR3 length: 16 amino acids. The germline V gene has CDR1 SGHRS and CDR2 YFSETQ. The J segment lost 0 bases and the V segment lost 1 base, leaving 4 bases of the junction unmatched. The CDR3 DNA sequence: TGCGCCAGCAGCTTGTTAGGGACAGCCTCTGGAAACACCATATATTTT. Amino acids: CASSLLGTASGNTIYF.